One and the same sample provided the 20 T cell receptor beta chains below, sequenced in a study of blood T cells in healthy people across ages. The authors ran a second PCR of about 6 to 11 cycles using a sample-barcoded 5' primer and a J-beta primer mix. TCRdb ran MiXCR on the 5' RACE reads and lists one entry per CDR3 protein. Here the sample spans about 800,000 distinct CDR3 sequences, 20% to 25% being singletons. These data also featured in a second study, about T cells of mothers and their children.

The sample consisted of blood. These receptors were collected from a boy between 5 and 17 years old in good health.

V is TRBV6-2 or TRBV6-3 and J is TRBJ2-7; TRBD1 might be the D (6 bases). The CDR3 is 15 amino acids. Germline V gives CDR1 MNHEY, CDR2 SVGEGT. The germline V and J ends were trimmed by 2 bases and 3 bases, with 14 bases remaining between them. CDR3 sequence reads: CASSYLRPGVYEQYF. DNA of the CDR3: TGTGCCAGCAGTTACCTACGACCAGGGGTCTACGAGCAGTACTTC.

The CDR3 loop reads CSARSGGGYTQYF. The DNA for the CDR3 is TGCAGTGCTAGATCAGGGGGCGGATATACGCAGTATTTT. The chain links TRBV20-1 to TRBJ2-3, with 8 bases identical to TRBD1. This CDR3 has 13 residues. From germline, CDR1 is DFQATT and CDR2 SNEGSKA (reference sequence). V lost 2 bases, J lost 7 bases, and 5 bases stayed unmatched.

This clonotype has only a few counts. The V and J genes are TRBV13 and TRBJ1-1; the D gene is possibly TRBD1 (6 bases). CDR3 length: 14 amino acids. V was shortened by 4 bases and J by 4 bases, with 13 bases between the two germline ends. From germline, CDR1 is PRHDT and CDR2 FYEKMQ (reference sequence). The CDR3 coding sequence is TGTGCCAGCAGCTCTGGAGGGGGGCCCACTGAAGCTTTCTTT. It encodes CASSSGGGPTEAFF.

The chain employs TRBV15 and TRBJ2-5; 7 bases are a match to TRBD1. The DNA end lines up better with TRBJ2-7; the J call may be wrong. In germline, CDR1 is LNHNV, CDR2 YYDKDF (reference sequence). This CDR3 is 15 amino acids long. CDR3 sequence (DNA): TGTGCCACCAGCAGAACTAGGACAGGTTCCTACGAGCAGTACTTC. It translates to CATSRTRTGSYEQYF.

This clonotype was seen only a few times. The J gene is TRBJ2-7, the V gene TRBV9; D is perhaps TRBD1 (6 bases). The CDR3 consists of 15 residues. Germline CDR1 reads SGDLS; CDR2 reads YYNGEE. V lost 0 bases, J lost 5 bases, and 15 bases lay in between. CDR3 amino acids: CASSVAGTGFDEQYF. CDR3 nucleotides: TGTGCCAGCAGCGTAGCCGGAACAGGGTTCGACGAGCAGTACTTC.

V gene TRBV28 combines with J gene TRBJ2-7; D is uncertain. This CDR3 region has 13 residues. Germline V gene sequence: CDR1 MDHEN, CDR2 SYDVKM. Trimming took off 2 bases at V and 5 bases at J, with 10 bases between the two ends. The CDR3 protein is CASSLSFRNEQYF. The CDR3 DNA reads TGTGCCAGCAGTTTAAGCTTTCGGAACGAGCAGTACTTC. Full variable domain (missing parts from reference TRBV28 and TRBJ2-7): DVKVTQSSRYLVKRTGEKVFLECVQDMDHENMFWYRQDPGLGLRLIYFSYDVKMKEKGDIPEGYSVSREKKERFSLILESASTNQTSMYLCASSLSFRNEQYFGPGTRLTVT.

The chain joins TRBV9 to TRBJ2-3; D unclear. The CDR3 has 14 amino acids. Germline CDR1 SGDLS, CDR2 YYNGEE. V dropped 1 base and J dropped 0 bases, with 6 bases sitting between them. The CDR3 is CASSVIGSTDTQYF. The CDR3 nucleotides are TGTGCCAGCAGCGTAATCGGAAGCACAGATACGCAGTATTTT.

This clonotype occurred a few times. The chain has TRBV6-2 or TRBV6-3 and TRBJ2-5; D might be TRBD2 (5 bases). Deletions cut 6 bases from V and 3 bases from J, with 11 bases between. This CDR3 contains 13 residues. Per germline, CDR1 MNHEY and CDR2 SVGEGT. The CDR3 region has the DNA TGTGCCAGCAGCTTACTAGTTGAAGAGACCCAGTACTTC. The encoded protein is CASSLLVEETQYF.

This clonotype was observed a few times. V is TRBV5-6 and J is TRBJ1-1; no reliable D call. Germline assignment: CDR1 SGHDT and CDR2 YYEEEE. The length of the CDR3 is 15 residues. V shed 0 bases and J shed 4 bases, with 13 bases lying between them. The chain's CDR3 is CASSLVRDPSTEAFF. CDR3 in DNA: TGTGCCAGCAGCTTGGTTCGGGATCCGAGCACTGAAGCTTTCTTT. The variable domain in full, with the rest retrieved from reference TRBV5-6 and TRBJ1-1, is DAGVTQSPTHLIKTRGQQVTLRCSPKSGHDTVSWYQQALGQGPQFIFQYYEEEERQRGNFPDRFSGHQFPNYSSELNVNALLLGDSALYLCASSLVRDPSTEAFFGQGTRLTVV.

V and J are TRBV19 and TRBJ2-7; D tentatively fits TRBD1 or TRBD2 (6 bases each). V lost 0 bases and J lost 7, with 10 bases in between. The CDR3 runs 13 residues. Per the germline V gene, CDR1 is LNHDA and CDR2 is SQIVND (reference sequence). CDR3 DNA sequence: TGTGCCAGTAGTATAGACAGGGGAGGTGAGCAGTACTTC. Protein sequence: CASSIDRGGEQYF.

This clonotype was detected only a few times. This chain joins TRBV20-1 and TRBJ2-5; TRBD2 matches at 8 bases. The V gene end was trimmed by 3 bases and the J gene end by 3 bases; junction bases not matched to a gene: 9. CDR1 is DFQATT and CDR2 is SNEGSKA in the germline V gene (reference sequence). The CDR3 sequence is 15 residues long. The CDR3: CSASRRLASKETQYF. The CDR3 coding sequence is TGCAGTGCTAGCCGACGACTAGCGTCTAAAGAGACCCAGTACTTC.

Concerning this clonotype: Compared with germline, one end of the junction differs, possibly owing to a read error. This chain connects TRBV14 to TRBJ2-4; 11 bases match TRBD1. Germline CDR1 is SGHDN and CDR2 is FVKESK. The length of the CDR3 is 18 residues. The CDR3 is CASSHGQGAGIAENIQYF. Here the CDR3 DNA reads TGTGCCAGCAGCCATGGACAGGGGGCAGGGATAGCCGAAAACATTCAGTACTTC.

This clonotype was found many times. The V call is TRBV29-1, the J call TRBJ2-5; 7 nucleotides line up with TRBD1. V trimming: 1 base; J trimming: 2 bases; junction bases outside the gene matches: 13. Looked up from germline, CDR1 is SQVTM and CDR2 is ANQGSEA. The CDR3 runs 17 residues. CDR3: CSVEAALWTGEQETQYF. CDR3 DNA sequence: TGCAGCGTTGAAGCCGCTTTATGGACAGGCGAGCAAGAGACCCAGTACTTC.

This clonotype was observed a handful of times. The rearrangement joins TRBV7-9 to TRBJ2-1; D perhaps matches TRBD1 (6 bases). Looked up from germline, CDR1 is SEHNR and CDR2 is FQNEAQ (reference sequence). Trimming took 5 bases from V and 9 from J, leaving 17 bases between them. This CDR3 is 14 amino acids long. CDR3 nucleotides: TGTGCCAGCAGCCTCACAGTAGAAGGGGGTGAGCAGTTCTTC. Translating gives CASSLTVEGGEQFF. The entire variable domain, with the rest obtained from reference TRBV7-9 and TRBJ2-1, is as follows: DTGVSQNPRHKITKRGQNVTFRCDPISEHNRLYWYRQTLGQGPEFLTYFQNEAQLEKSRLLSDRFSAERPKGSFSTLEIQRTEQGDSAMYLCASSLTVEGGEQFFGPGTRLTVL.

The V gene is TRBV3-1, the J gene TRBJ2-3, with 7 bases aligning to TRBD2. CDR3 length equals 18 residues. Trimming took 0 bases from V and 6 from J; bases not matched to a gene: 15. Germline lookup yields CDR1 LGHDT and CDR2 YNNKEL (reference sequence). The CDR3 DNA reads TGTGCCAGCAGCCAAGATATGGGGGAGGGCCGATTGGGCGATACGCAGTATTTT. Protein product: CASSQDMGEGRLGDTQYF.

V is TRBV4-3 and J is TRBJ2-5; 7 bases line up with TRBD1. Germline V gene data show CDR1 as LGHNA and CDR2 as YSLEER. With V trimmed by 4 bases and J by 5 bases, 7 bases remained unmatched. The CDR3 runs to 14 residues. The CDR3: CASSPGQMLETQYF. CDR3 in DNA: TGCGCCAGCAGCCCGGGACAGATGCTTGAGACCCAGTACTTC.

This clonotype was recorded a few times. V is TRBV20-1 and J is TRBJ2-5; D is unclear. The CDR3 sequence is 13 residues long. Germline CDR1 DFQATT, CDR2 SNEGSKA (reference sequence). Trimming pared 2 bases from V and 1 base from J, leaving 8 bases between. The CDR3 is CSARMVGQETQYF. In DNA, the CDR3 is TGCAGTGCTAGAATGGTCGGCCAAGAGACCCAGTACTTC.

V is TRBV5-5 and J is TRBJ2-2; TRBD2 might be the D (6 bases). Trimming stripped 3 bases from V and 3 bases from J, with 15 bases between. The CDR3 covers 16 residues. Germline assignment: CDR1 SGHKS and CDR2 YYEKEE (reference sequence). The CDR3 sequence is CASSWGTLVYTGELFF. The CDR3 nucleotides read TGTGCCAGCAGCTGGGGGACTCTCGTCTACACCGGGGAGCTGTTTTTT.

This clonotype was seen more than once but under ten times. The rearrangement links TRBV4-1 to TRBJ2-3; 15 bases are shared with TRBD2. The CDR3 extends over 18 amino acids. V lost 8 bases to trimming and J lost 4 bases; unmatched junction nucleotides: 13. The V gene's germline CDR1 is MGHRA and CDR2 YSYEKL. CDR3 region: CASQTLPGLAGGADTQYF. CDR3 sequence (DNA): TGCGCCAGCCAAACCCTCCCGGGACTAGCGGGAGGAGCAGATACGCAGTATTTT.

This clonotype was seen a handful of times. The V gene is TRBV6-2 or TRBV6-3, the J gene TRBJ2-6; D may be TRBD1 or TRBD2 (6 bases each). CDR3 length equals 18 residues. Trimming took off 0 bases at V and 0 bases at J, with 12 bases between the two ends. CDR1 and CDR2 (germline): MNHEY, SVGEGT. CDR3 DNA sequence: TGTGCCAGCAGTTACTCCCCGGGGGCAAGCTCTGGGGCCAACGTCCTGACTTTC. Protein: CASSYSPGASSGANVLTF.